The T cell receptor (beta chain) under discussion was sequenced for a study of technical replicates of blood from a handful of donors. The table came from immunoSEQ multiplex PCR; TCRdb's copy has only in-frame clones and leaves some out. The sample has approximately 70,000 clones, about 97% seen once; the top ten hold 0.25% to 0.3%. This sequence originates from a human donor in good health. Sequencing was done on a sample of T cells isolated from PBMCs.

Here the CDR3 DNA reads TGTGCCATCAGTGAAGGGCAGGGGGCTCAGCCCCAGCATTTT. Translation: CAISEGQGAQPQHF. The chain employs TRBV10-3 and TRBJ1-5, with 8 bases aligning to TRBD1. CDR1 ENHRY and CDR2 SYGVKD come from the germline V gene. The V segment lost 3 bases and the J segment 6 bases; nucleotides outside the gene matches: 4. The CDR3 is 14 amino acids.